This TCR beta chain emerged from a study of early T cells in non-severe SARS-CoV-2 infection. Background on the study: The study sequenced bulk RNA from unsorted whole blood, with chains unpaired.

CDR1 is MGHRA and CDR2 is YSYEKL in the germline V gene. This CDR3 region has 20 residues. The J segment lost 4 bases and the V segment lost 4 bases, leaving 20 bases of the junction unmatched. The library protocol tagged individual cDNA molecules with unique molecular identifiers. Each CDR3 protein is one row after TCRdb ran MiXCR on the 5' RACE reads. The data contain tens of thousands of distinct CDR3 sequences, roughly 4.5% of them seen just once; the ten biggest clones take up under 20%. In its sample, this clonotype was seen a few times. What it binds is unknown. Study-level findings and limits: Private and CD4 specificities were missed by VDJdb matching, which favored anti-spike CD8 responses.

The receptor was derived from an adult who was a healthcare worker with PCR-confirmed SARS-CoV-2 infection or an uninfected control (not recorded which). The chain is built from TRBV4-1 and TRBJ1-2; 11 bases are a match to TRBD1. The specimen was whole blood. In DNA, the CDR3 is TGCGCCAGCAGCCCTCGCCCCGCCGAGGACAGGGGGCACGGAGGCTATGGCTACACCTTC. It translates to CASSPRPAEDRGHGGYGYTF.